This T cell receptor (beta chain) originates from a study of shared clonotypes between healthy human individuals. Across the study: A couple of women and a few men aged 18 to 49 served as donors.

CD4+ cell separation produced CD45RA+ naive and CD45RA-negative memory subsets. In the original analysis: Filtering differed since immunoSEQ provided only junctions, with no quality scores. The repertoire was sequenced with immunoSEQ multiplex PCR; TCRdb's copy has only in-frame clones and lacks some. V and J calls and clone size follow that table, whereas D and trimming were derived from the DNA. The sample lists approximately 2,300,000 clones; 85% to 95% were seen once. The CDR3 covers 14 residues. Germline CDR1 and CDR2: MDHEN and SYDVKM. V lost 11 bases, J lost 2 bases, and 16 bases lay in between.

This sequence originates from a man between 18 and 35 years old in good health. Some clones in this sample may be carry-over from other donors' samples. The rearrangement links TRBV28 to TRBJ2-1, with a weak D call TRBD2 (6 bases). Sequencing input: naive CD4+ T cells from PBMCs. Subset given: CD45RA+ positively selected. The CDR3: CACRSGGTYNEQFF. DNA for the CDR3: TGTGCCTGCCGTAGCGGAGGAACCTACAATGAGCAGTTCTTC.